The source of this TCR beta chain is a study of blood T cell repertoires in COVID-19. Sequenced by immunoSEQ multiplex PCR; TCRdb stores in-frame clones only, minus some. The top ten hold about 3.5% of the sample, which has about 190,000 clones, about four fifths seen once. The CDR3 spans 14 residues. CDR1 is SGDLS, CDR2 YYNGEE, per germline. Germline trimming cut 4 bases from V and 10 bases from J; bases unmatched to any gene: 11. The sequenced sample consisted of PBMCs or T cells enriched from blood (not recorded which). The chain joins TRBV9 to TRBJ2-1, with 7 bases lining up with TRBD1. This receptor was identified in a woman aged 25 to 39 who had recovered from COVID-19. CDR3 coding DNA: TGTGCCAGCAGCCCCCCGATTCAGGGACAGGAGCAGTTCTTC. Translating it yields CASSPPIQGQEQFF.